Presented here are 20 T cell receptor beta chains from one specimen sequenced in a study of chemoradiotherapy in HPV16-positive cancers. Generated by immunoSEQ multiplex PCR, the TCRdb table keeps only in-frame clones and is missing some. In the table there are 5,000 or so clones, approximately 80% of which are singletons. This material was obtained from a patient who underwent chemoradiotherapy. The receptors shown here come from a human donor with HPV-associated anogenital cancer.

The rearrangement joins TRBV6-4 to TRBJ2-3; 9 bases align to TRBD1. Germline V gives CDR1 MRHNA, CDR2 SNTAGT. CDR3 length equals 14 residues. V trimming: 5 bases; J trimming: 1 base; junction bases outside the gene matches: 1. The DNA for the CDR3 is TGTGCCAGCAGTACAGGGGGCGGCACAGATACGCAGTATTTT. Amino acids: CASSTGGGTDTQYF.

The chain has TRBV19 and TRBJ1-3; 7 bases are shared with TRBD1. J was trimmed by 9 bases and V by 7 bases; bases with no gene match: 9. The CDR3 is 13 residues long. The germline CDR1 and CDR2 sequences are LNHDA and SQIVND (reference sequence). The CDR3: CASIPGQRSTIYF. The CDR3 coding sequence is TGTGCCAGTATTCCGGGACAGAGAAGCACCATATATTTT.

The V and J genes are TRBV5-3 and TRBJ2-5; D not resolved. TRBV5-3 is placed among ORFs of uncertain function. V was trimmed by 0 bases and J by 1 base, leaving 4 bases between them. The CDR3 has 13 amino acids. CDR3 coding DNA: TGTGCCAGAAGCTTGGTGACCCAAGAGACCCAGTACTTC. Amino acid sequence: CARSLVTQETQYF.

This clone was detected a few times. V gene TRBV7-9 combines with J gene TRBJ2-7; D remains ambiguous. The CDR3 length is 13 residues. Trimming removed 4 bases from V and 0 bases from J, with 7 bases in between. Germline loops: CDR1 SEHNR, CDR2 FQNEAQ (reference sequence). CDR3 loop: CASSSVSSYEQYF. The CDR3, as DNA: TGTGCCAGCAGCTCAGTGAGCTCCTACGAGCAGTACTTC.

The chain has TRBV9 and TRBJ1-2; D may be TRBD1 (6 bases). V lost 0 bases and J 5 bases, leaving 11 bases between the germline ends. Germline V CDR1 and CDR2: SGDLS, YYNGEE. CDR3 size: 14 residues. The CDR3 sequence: CASSVGAGEYGYTF. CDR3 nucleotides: TGTGCCAGCAGCGTAGGAGCAGGGGAATATGGCTACACCTTC.

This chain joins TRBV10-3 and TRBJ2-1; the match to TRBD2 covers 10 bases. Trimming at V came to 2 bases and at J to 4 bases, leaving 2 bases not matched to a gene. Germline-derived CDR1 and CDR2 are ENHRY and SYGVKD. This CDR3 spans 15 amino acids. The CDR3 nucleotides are TGTGCCATCAGTGAGACACTAGCGGGGTACAATGAGCAGTTCTTC. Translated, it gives CAISETLAGYNEQFF.

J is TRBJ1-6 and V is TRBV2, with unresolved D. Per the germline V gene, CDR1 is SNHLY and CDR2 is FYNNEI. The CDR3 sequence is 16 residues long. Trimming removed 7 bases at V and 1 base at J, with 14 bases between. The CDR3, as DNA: TGTGCCAGCACCGACGCGTTTGGGTCCTATAATTCACCCCTCCACTTT. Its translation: CASTDAFGSYNSPLHF.

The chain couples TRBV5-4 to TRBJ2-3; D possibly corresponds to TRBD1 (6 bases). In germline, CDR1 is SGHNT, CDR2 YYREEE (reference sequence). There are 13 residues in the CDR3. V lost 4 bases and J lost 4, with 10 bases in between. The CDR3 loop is CASSAQGSDTQYF. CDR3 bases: TGTGCCAGCAGCGCCCAGGGGTCAGATACGCAGTATTTT. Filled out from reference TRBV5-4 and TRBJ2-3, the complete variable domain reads ETGVTQSPTHLIKTRGQQVTLRCSSQSGHNTVSWYQQALGQGPQFIFQYYREEENGRGNFPPRFSGLQFPNYSSELNVNALELDDSALYLCASSAQGSDTQYFGPGTRLTVL.

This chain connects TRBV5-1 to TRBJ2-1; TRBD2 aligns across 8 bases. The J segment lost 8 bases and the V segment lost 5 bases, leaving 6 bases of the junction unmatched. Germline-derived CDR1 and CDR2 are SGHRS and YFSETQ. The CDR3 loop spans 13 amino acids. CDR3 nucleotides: TGCGCCAGCAGTAGCGGGACTTTCGATGAGCAGTTCTTC. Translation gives CASSSGTFDEQFF.

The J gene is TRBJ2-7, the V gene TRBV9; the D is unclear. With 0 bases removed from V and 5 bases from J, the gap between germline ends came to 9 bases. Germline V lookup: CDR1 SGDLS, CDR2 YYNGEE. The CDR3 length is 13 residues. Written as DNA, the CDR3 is TGTGCCAGCAGCGTAGCTCATGGAGACGAGCAGTACTTC. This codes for CASSVAHGDEQYF.

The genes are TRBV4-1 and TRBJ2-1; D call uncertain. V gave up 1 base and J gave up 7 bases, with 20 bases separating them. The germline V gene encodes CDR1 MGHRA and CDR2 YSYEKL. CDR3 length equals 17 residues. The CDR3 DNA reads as TGCGCCAGCAGCCAAGGTATCGGTAGCAGGACCAAAAATGAGCAGTTCTTC. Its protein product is CASSQGIGSRTKNEQFF.

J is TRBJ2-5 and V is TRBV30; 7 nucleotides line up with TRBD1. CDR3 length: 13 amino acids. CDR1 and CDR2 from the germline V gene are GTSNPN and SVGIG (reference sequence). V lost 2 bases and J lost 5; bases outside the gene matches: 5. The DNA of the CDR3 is TGTGCCTGGAGTCACAGGGGCGGGGAGACCCAGTACTTC. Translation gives CAWSHRGGETQYF.

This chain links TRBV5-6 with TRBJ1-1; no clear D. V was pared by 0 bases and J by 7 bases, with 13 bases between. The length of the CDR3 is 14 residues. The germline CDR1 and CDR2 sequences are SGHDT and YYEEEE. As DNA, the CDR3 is TGTGCCAGCAGCTTGGCGGTCGGGCAGATTGAAGCTTTCTTT. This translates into CASSLAVGQIEAFF.

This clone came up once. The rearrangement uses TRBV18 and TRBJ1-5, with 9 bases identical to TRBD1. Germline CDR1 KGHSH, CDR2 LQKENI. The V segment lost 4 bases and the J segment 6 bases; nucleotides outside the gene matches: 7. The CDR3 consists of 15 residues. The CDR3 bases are TGTGCCAGCTCACGGATAACAGGGGGCGGTCAGCCCCAGCATTTT. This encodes CASSRITGGGQPQHF.

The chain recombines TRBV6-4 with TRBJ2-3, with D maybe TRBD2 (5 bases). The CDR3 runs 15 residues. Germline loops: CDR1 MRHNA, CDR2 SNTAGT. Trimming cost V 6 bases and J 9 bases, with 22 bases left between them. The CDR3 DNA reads TGTGCCAGCAGCCGAGCCCAGGACGGAGGCGAAACGCAGTATTTT. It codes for CASSRAQDGGETQYF.

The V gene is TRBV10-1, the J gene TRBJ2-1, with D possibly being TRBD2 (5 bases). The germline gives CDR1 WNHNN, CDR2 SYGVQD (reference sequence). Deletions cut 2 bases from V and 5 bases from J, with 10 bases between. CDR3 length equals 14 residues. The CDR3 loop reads CASSEQLDNNEQFF. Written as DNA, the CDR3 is TGCGCCAGCAGTGAGCAACTAGATAACAATGAGCAGTTCTTC.

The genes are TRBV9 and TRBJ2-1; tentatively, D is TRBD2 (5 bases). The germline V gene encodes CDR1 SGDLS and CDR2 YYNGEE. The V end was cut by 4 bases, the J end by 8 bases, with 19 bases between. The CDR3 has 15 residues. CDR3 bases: TGTGCCAGCAGCTCCAATCCGACTACCCGGCATGAGCAGTTCTTC. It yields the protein CASSSNPTTRHEQFF.

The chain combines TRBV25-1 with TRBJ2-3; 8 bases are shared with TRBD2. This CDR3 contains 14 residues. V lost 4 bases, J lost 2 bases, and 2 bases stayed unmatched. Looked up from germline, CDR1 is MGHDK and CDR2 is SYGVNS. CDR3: CASSAGGHTDTQYF. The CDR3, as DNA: TGTGCCAGCAGTGCGGGGGGGCACACAGATACGCAGTATTTT. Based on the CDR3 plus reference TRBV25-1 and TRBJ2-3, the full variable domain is EADIYQTPRYLVIGTGKKITLECSQTMGHDKMYWYQQDPGMELHLIHYSYGVNSTEKGDLSSESTVSRIRTEHFPLTLESARPSHTSQYLCASSAGGHTDTQYFGPGTRLTVL.

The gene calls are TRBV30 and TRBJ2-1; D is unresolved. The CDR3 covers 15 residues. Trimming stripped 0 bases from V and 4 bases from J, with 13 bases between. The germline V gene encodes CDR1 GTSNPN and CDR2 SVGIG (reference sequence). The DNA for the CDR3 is TGTGCCTGGAGTGTAGGTACCCTGACATACAATGAGCAGTTCTTC. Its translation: CAWSVGTLTYNEQFF.

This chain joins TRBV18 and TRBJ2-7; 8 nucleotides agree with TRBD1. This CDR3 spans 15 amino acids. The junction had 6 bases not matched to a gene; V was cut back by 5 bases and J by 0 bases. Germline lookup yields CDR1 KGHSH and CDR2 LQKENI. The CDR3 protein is CASSTGTGSSYEQYF. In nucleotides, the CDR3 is TGTGCCAGCTCAACCGGGACAGGTAGCTCCTACGAGCAGTACTTC.